This T cell receptor beta chain was found in a study of blood T cell repertoires in COVID-19. The ends lost 6 bases at V and 1 base at J; junction bases unmatched: 2. The CDR3 has 15 amino acids. The V gene's germline CDR1 is SGHAT and CDR2 FQDESV (reference sequence). Profiled with immunoSEQ multiplex PCR; TCRdb holds only in-frame clones, not every one. This sample has 350,000 to 400,000 clones; around 88% occur once, and the top ten carry just over 7%. Source material: peripheral blood. The receptor comes from a woman in her sixties with COVID-19, enrolled during active disease. V is TRBV11-1 and J is TRBJ2-2; the match to TRBD2 covers 10 bases. The CDR3 DNA follows: TGTGCCAGCAGACGACTAGCGGGGAACACCGGGGAGCTGTTTTTT. Translation: CASRRLAGNTGELFF.